A single sample is the source of the 7 T cell receptor beta chains below, sequenced in a study of identical twins (dated by TCRdb to 2016 to 2018). Libraries came from 5' RACE. Sequencing took place on an Illumina HiSeq 2000. Clones were called with MiXCR by TCRdb after fastp trimmed the public reads at Q25, and only in-frame beta chains were retained. Identical CDR3 protein sequences are pooled into one entry, listed with their most common genes and DNA. This sample comprises approximately 1.8 million distinct CDR3 sequences, under 35% of them detected only once. Under 0.35% of the sample is held by the ten biggest clonotypes. Sequenced: cord blood. The receptors come from a newborn girl in good health.

In its sample, this clonotype was seen a few times. The chain employs TRBV7-2 and TRBJ2-7, with 8 bases lining up with TRBD2. This CDR3 comprises 14 residues. J gave up 1 base and V 5 bases, and 4 bases lay outside the gene matches. Looked up from germline, CDR1 is SGHTA and CDR2 is FQGNSA. The CDR3 coding sequence is TGTGCCAGCAGCCATGCGGGGGGATCCTACGAGCAGTACTTC. Protein: CASSHAGGSYEQYF.

A few counts support this clonotype. The rearrangement joins TRBV5-1 to TRBJ2-3; D is ambiguous. The CDR3 consists of 13 residues. V was cut by 4 bases and J by 5 bases, with 11 bases left in between. Germline V gives CDR1 SGHRS, CDR2 YFSETQ. The CDR3 region is CASSPFGIDTQYF. CDR3 sequence (DNA): TGCGCCAGCAGCCCATTTGGAATAGATACGCAGTATTTT. Full variable domain (remainder filled in from reference TRBV5-1 and TRBJ2-3): KAGVTQTPRYLIKTRGQQVTLSCSPISGHRSVSWYQQTPGQGLQFLFEYFSETQRNKGNFPGRFSGRQFSNSRSEMNVSTLELGDSALYLCASSPFGIDTQYFGPGTRLTVL.

The chain carries TRBV7-2 and TRBJ1-5, with D hard to call. Deletions cut 1 base from V and 0 bases from J, with 7 bases between. This CDR3 has 15 residues. Germline V gives CDR1 SGHTA, CDR2 FQGNSA. The CDR3 sequence is CASSLEQHSNQPQHF. DNA of the CDR3: TGTGCCAGCAGCTTAGAACAGCATAGCAATCAGCCCCAGCATTTT.

The rearrangement links TRBV2 to TRBJ2-6, with 7 positions matching TRBD1. This CDR3 is built from 17 residues. V lost 6 bases and J lost 0; bases outside the gene matches: 8. The germline V gene encodes CDR1 SNHLY and CDR2 FYNNEI. CDR3 nucleotide sequence: TGTGCCAGCAGACGGACAGGATCCAGCTCTGGGGCCAACGTCCTGACTTTC. This codes for CASRRTGSSSGANVLTF. The full variable domain, with the rest looked up from reference TRBV2 and TRBJ2-6, is EPEVTQTPSHQVTQMGQEVILRCVPISNHLYFYWYRQILGQKVEFLVSFYNNEISEKSEIFDDQFSVERPDGSNFTLKIRSTKLEDSAMYFCASRRTGSSSGANVLTFGAGSRLTVL.

J is TRBJ2-2 and V is TRBV6-5, with D unresolved. Germline V gene data show CDR1 as MNHEY and CDR2 as SVGAGI. The CDR3 sequence is 14 residues long. V was cut by 5 bases and J by 5 bases, with 12 bases left in between. The CDR3 DNA sequence: TGTGCCAGCAGTCCTGTGGGCCGAACCGGGGAGCTGTTTTTT. Translating it yields CASSPVGRTGELFF.

In its sample, this clonotype was seen a few times. Here the CDR3 reads CSALDGRRSSYEQYF. As DNA, the CDR3 is TGCAGTGCTCTAGACGGGCGCCGCAGCTCCTACGAGCAGTACTTC. The chain uses TRBV20-1 and TRBJ2-7; D remains ambiguous. The V gene's germline CDR1 is DFQATT and CDR2 SNEGSKA (reference sequence). V lost 5 bases and J 0 bases, leaving 17 bases between the germline ends. This CDR3 is 15 amino acids long.

The V and J genes are TRBV2 and TRBJ2-5; 8 bases fit TRBD2. The J segment lost 2 bases and the V segment lost 7 bases, leaving 9 bases of the junction unmatched. The CDR3 consists of 15 residues. CDR1 is SNHLY, CDR2 FYNNEI, per germline. The DNA for the CDR3 is TGTGCCAGCAATCCAAGCGGGACTAGGCAAGAGACCCAGTACTTC. Translated: CASNPSGTRQETQYF.